The text below deals with one T cell receptor (beta chain). Its antigen is currently unknown. Each cell subset's genomic DNA was divided evenly among several immunoSEQ plates. The repertoire was sequenced with immunoSEQ multiplex PCR; TCRdb's copy has only in-frame clones and lacks some. The profile shows a few million clones, approximately 95% of them singletons. This sample was taken from a study of shared clonotypes between healthy human individuals. Study findings and constraints: Sampling used blood alone; tissue repertoires probably differ. In contrast to clonotypes shared by all four donors, non-shared clonotypes had lower generation probabilities.

Caucasian adults residing in Nashville, Tennessee made up all the donors. Trimming removed 5 bases from V and 8 bases from J, with 15 bases in between. CDR1 is GTSNPN, CDR2 SVGIG, per germline (reference sequence). The CDR3 is made up of 12 amino acids. The TCR originated in a man aged 18 to 29 in good health. Some clones in this sample may be carry-over from other donors' samples. Sample: naive CD4+ T cells from PBMCs. Described subset: CD45RA+ positively selected. The rearrangement joins TRBV30 to TRBJ1-2, with D perhaps TRBD1 (6 bases). For the CDR3, the DNA is TGTGCCTGGTGCGAAGGGGGGGGAGGCTACACCTTC. Translating gives CAWCEGGGGYTF.